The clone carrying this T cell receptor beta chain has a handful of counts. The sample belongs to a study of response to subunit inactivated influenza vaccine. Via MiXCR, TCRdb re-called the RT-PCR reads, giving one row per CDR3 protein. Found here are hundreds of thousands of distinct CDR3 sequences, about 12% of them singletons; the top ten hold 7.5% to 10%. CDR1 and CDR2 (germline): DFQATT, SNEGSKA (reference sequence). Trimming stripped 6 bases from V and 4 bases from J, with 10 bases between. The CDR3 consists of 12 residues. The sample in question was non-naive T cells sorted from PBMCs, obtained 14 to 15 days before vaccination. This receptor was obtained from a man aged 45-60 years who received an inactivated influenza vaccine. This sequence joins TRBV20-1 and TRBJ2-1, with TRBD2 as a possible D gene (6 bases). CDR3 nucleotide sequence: TGCAGTGCGCGGAGGGTTTACAATGAGCAGTTCTTC. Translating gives CSARRVYNEQFF.